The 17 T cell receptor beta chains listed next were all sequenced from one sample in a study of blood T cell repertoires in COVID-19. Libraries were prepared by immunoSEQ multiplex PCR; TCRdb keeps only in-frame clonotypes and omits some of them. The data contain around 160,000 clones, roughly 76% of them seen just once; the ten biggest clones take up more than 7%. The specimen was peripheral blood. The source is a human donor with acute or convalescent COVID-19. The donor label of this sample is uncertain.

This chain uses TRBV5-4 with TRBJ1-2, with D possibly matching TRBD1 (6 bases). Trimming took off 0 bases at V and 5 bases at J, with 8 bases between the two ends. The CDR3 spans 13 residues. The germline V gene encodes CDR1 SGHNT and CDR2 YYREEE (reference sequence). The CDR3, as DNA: TGTGCCAGCAGCTTGGAAGGGGGATATGGCTACACCTTC. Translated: CASSLEGGYGYTF. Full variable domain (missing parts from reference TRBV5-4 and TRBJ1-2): ETGVTQSPTHLIKTRGQQVTLRCSSQSGHNTVSWYQQALGQGPQFIFQYYREEENGRGNFPPRFSGLQFPNYSSELNVNALELDDSALYLCASSLEGGYGYTFGSGTRLTVV.

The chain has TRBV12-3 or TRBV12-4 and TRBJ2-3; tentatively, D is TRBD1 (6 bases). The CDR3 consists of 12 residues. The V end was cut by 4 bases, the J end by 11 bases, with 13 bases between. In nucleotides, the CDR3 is TGTGCCAGCAGTTCCCTTAGGGACATGCAGTATTTT. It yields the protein CASSSLRDMQYF.

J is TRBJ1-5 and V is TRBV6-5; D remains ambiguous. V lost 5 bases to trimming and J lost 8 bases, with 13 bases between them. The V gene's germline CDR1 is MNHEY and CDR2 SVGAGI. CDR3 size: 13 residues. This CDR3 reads CASSPGLVKPQHF. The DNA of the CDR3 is TGTGCCAGCAGTCCCGGTCTGGTAAAGCCCCAGCATTTT.

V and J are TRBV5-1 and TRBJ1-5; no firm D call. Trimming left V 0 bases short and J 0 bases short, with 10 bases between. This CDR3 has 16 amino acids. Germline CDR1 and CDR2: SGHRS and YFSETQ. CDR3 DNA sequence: TGCGCCAGCAGCTTGGTGCCGGGTAATAGCAATCAGCCCCAGCATTTT. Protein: CASSLVPGNSNQPQHF. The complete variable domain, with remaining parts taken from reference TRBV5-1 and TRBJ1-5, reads KAGVTQTPRYLIKTRGQQVTLSCSPISGHRSVSWYQQTPGQGLQFLFEYFSETQRNKGNFPGRFSGRQFSNSRSEMNVSTLELGDSALYLCASSLVPGNSNQPQHFGDGTRLSIL.

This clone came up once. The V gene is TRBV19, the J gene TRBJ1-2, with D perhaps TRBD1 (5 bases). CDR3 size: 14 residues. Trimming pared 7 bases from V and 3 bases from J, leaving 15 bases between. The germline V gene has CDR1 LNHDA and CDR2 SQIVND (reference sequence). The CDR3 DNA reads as TGTGCCAGTACCCTAAGGGGCAGTTACTATGGCTACACCTTC. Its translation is CASTLRGSYYGYTF.

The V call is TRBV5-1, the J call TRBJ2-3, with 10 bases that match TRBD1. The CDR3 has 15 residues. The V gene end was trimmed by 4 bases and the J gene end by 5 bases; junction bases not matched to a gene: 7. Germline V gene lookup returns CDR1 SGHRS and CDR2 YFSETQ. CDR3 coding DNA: TGCGCCAGCAGCCAGGCCGGGACAGGGGAAGATACGCAGTATTTT. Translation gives CASSQAGTGEDTQYF.

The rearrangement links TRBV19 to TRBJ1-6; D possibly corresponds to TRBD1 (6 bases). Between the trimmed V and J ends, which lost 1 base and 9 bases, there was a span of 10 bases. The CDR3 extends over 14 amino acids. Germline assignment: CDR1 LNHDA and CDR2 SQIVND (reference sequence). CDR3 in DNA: TGTGCCAGTAGTATAGGGGGACATGGTTCACCCCTCCACTTT. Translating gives CASSIGGHGSPLHF.

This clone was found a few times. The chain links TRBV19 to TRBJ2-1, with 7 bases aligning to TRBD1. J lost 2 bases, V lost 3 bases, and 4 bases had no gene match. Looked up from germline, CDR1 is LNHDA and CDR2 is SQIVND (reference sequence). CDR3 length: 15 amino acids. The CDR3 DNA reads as TGTGCCAGTAGTATTGGACAGGTTCCCTACAATGAGCAGTTCTTC. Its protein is CASSIGQVPYNEQFF. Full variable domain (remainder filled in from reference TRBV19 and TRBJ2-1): DGGITQSPKYLFRKEGQNVTLSCEQNLNHDAMYWYRQDPGQGLRLIYYSQIVNDFQKGDIAEGYSVSREKKESFPLTVTSAQKNPTAFYLCASSIGQVPYNEQFFGPGTRLTVL.

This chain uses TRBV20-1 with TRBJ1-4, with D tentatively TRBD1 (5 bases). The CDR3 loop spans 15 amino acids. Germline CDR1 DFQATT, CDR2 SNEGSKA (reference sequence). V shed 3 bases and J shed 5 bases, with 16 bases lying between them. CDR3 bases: TGCAGTGCTAGTCGGGGACTCTTGATGAATGAAAAACTGTTTTTT. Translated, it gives CSASRGLLMNEKLFF.

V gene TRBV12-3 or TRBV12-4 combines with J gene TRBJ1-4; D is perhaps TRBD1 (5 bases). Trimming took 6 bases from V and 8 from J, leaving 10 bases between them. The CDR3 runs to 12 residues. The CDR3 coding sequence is TGTGCCAGCAGCCTCGGGGGGGAAAAACTGTTTTTT. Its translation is CASSLGGEKLFF.

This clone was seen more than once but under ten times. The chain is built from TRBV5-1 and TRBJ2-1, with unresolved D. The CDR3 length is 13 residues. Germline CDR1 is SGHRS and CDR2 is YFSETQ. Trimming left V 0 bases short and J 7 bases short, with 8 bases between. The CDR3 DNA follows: TGCGCCAGCAGCTTGGACATTTTTAATGAGCAGTTCTTC. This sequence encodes CASSLDIFNEQFF.

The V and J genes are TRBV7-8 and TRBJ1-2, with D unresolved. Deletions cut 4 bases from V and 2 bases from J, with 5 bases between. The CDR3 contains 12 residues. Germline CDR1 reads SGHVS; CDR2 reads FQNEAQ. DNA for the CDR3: TGTGCCAGCAGCTCGGTGAACTATGGCTACACCTTC. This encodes CASSSVNYGYTF.

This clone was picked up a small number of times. CDR3 sequence (DNA): TGTGCCAGCAGTCAGGACAGGGGGGGTGACCATGAGCAGTTCTTC. This encodes CASSQDRGGDHEQFF. The rearrangement links TRBV6-5 to TRBJ2-1, with 10 bases that match TRBD1. This CDR3 comprises 15 residues. With 5 bases clipped from V and 8 bases from J, the junction kept 9 bases outside the gene matches. Germline values: CDR1 MNHEY, CDR2 SVGAGI.

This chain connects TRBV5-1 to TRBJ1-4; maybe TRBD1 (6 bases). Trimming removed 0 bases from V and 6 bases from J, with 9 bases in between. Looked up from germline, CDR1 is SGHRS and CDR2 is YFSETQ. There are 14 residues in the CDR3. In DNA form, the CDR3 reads TGCGCCAGCAGCTTGGCTACAGGGTATGAAAAACTGTTTTTT. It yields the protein CASSLATGYEKLFF. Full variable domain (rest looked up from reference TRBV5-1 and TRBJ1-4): KAGVTQTPRYLIKTRGQQVTLSCSPISGHRSVSWYQQTPGQGLQFLFEYFSETQRNKGNFPGRFSGRQFSNSRSEMNVSTLELGDSALYLCASSLATGYEKLFFGSGTQLSVL.

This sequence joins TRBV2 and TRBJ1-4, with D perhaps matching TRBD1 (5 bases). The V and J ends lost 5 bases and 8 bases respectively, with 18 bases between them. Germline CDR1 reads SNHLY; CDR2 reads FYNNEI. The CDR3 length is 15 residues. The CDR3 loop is CASSRLLQGGEKLFF. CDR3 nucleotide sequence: TGTGCCAGCAGTAGACTTCTTCAGGGAGGCGAAAAACTGTTTTTT.

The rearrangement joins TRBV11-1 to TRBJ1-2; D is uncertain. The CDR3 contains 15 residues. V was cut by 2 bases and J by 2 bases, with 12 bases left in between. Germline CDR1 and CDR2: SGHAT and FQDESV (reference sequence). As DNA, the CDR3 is TGTGCCAGCAGCTTATTCTCAGACAAGAACTATGGCTACACCTTC. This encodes CASSLFSDKNYGYTF.

CDR3 loop: CASSLDTGLFAGANVLTF. The CDR3 region has the DNA TGCGCCAGCAGCTTGGATACAGGGCTTTTCGCTGGGGCCAACGTCCTGACTTTC. J is TRBJ2-6 and V is TRBV5-1, with D possibly TRBD1 on 6 matching bases. V was shortened by 0 bases and J by 2 bases, with 15 bases between the two germline ends. The germline gives CDR1 SGHRS, CDR2 YFSETQ. The CDR3 has 18 residues. The full variable domain, rest sourced from reference TRBV5-1 and TRBJ2-6, is KAGVTQTPRYLIKTRGQQVTLSCSPISGHRSVSWYQQTPGQGLQFLFEYFSETQRNKGNFPGRFSGRQFSNSRSEMNVSTLELGDSALYLCASSLDTGLFAGANVLTFGAGSRLTVL.